The 19 T cell receptor beta chains below were found in one sample sequenced in a study of blood T cell repertoires in COVID-19 (dated by TCRdb to 2020 to 2021). The protocol used for the library was the immunoSEQ multiplex PCR assay. The immuneACCESS repertoire file appears here via TCRdb, limited to in-frame rearrangements. These files lack a portion of the clones; in checked studies, under half of the deficit traces to unresolved V genes, and the cause of the others is not known. The sample table records hundreds of thousands of clones; 70% to 90% of these occur just once. Roughly 14% of the sample belongs to the ten largest clones. The sequencing input was PBMCs or T cells enriched from blood (not recorded which). These TCRs come from a woman between 50 and 59 years old with acute COVID-19.

This chain joins TRBV19 and TRBJ1-6, with 7 nucleotides matching TRBD1. V dropped 8 bases and J dropped 10; count of bases not matched to a gene: 5. CDR1 and CDR2 from the germline V gene are LNHDA and SQIVND (reference sequence). The CDR3 loop spans 12 amino acids. CDR3 in amino acids: CASSTGNSPLHF. In DNA form, the CDR3 reads TGTGCCAGTTCGACAGGGAACTCACCCCTCCACTTT.

This sequence joins TRBV4-3 and TRBJ2-7, with unresolved D. The germline gives CDR1 LGHNA, CDR2 YSLEER. The germline V and J ends were trimmed by 3 bases and 0 bases, with 12 bases remaining between them. This CDR3 has 15 residues. The CDR3 nucleotides are TGCGCCAGCAGCCAGGTCGCGACAAGCTCCTACGAGCAGTACTTC. Encoded protein: CASSQVATSSYEQYF.

The chain carries TRBV28 and TRBJ1-2; D gene uncertain. Germline CDR1 MDHEN, CDR2 SYDVKM. This CDR3 comprises 16 residues. V lost 1 base and J lost 8, with 20 bases in between. CDR3 DNA: TGTGCCAGCAGTTTATTAGGAGGTAGCTCTCAAGGAGGCTACACCTTC. It specifies CASSLLGGSSQGGYTF.

The chain employs TRBV5-1 and TRBJ2-2; D gene unclear. The CDR3 length is 15 residues. V lost 0 bases and J 0 bases, leaving 6 bases between the germline ends. The germline V gene has CDR1 SGHRS and CDR2 YFSETQ. This CDR3 is CASSLVVTNTGELFF. The CDR3 bases are TGCGCCAGCAGCTTGGTAGTAACGAACACCGGGGAGCTGTTTTTT.

The chain carries TRBV7-3 and TRBJ1-2, with D uncertain. This CDR3 has 15 residues. Germline loops: CDR1 SGHTA, CDR2 FQGTGA. Deletions cut 5 bases from V and 0 bases from J, with 13 bases between. CDR3 region: CASSPKAGTNYGYTF. CDR3 coding DNA: TGTGCCAGCAGCCCAAAGGCAGGAACTAACTATGGCTACACCTTC.

This sequence joins TRBV5-1 and TRBJ2-1, with D unclear. The germline V and J ends were trimmed by 0 bases and 8 bases, with 12 bases remaining between them. The CDR3 is 14 residues long. Germline CDR1 reads SGHRS; CDR2 reads YFSETQ. The CDR3 nucleotides are TGCGCCAGCAGCTTGGTCGCGACTTTGGATGAGCAGTTCTTC. Its protein is CASSLVATLDEQFF. The full variable domain, completed using reference TRBV5-1 and TRBJ2-1, is KAGVTQTPRYLIKTRGQQVTLSCSPISGHRSVSWYQQTPGQGLQFLFEYFSETQRNKGNFPGRFSGRQFSNSRSEMNVSTLELGDSALYLCASSLVATLDEQFFGPGTRLTVL.

V and J are TRBV7-3 and TRBJ2-1; the match to TRBD1 covers 9 bases. The V and J ends lost 6 bases and 5 bases, in that order; junction bases with no gene match: 5. The CDR3 covers 14 residues. The V gene's germline CDR1 is SGHTA and CDR2 FQGTGA. CDR3 sequence (DNA): TGTGCCAGCAGTCTAGGACAGGGGAACAATGAGCAGTTCTTC. It is translated as CASSLGQGNNEQFF.

Remarks on this clone: Compared with germline, one end of the junction differs, possibly owing to a read error. The chain is built from TRBV7-3 and TRBJ2-1, with a weak D call TRBD1 (5 bases). Germline-derived CDR1 and CDR2 are SGHTA and FQGTGA. There are 13 residues in the CDR3. The CDR3 DNA follows: TGTGCCAGCAGCTTAACGCAGACAGCCACGTTTGTCTTC. Its protein product is CASSLTQTATFVF.

The J gene is TRBJ1-4, the V gene TRBV7-9, with D hard to call. Trimming pared 7 bases from V and 10 bases from J, leaving 16 bases between. Looked up from germline, CDR1 is SEHNR and CDR2 is FQNEAQ (reference sequence). The CDR3 spans 13 residues. In nucleotides, the CDR3 is TGTGCCAGCATCCAAGATCAGTCAGGAAAACTGTTTTTT. Encoded protein: CASIQDQSGKLFF.

This rearrangement joins TRBV28 to TRBJ1-1; D is unclear. CDR3 length: 15 residues. CDR1 and CDR2 (germline): MDHEN, SYDVKM. Trimming stripped 5 bases from V and 1 base from J, with 14 bases between. As DNA, the CDR3 is TGTGCCAGCAGTGGTCGTCTCAGTAAGAACACTGAAGCTTTCTTT. Protein sequence: CASSGRLSKNTEAFF.

The genes are TRBV10-3 and TRBJ1-1; 8 nucleotides match TRBD1. The CDR3 totals 14 residues. Germline CDR1 and CDR2: ENHRY and SYGVKD. The ends lost 6 bases at V and 2 bases at J; junction bases unmatched: 5. The chain's CDR3 is CAIRTTGANTEAFF. CDR3 bases: TGTGCCATCAGAACGACAGGGGCCAACACTGAAGCTTTCTTT.

The chain is built from TRBV6-6 and TRBJ1-4; 8 nucleotides align to TRBD1. V lost 2 bases and J lost 7; bases outside the gene matches: 6. The length of the CDR3 is 15 residues. Per germline, CDR1 MNHNY and CDR2 SVGAGI (reference sequence). CDR3 protein: CASSYQTGVSEKLFF. CDR3 sequence (DNA): TGTGCCAGCAGTTACCAGACAGGGGTTAGTGAAAAACTGTTTTTT.

This sequence joins TRBV28 and TRBJ1-5, with 7 bases fitting TRBD1. Looked up from germline, CDR1 is MDHEN and CDR2 is SYDVKM. V shed 4 bases, J shed 6 bases, and the junction held 9 bases outside the gene matches. There are 15 residues in the CDR3. CDR3 protein: CASSSIDRATQPQHF. CDR3 in DNA: TGTGCCAGCAGTTCAATCGACAGGGCTACTCAGCCCCAGCATTTT.

The chain combines TRBV2 with TRBJ2-1, with 11 bases identical to TRBD2. The CDR3 is made up of 16 amino acids. Losses at the gene ends were 2 bases for V and 7 bases for J; bases not matched to a gene: 7. From germline, CDR1 is SNHLY and CDR2 FYNNEI. The CDR3 sequence is CASSEKLAGGGNEQFF. The CDR3 bases are TGTGCCAGCAGTGAAAAGTTAGCGGGAGGGGGGAATGAGCAGTTCTTC. Full variable domain (missing parts from reference TRBV2 and TRBJ2-1): EPEVTQTPSHQVTQMGQEVILRCVPISNHLYFYWYRQILGQKVEFLVSFYNNEISEKSEIFDDQFSVERPDGSNFTLKIRSTKLEDSAMYFCASSEKLAGGGNEQFFGPGTRLTVL.

This clone appeared a single time. This chain links TRBV27 with TRBJ2-4; the match to TRBD2 covers 11 bases. The CDR3 loop spans 14 amino acids. The germline V gene encodes CDR1 MNHEY and CDR2 SMNVEV (reference sequence). V lost 8 bases to trimming and J lost 8 bases; unmatched junction nucleotides: 8. CDR3 sequence: CASGLAGGLDIQYF. CDR3 nucleotide sequence: TGTGCCAGCGGGTTAGCGGGAGGGCTCGACATTCAGTACTTC.

The chain couples TRBV7-8 to TRBJ2-7; TRBD2 matches at 8 bases. This CDR3 region has 15 residues. With V trimmed by 2 bases and J by 2 bases, 5 bases remained unmatched. Germline V lookup: CDR1 SGHVS, CDR2 FQNEAQ. This chain's CDR3 is CASSLWTGGTYEQYF. CDR3 nucleotides: TGTGCCAGCAGCTTATGGACGGGAGGGACCTACGAGCAGTACTTC.

The table lists this clone with a few counts. The chain employs TRBV5-1 and TRBJ2-1; 9 nucleotides line up with TRBD2. With V trimmed by 3 bases and J by 2 bases, 6 bases remained unmatched. This CDR3 spans 16 amino acids. Germline CDR1 is SGHRS and CDR2 is YFSETQ. CDR3 DNA sequence: TGCGCCAGCAGCTCGACTAGCGGAGCGACCTACAATGAGCAGTTCTTC. This translates into CASSSTSGATYNEQFF.

The V and J genes are TRBV6-2 or TRBV6-3 and TRBJ1-6, with D tentatively TRBD1 (5 bases). Trimming shortened V by 4 bases and J by 5 bases, and 12 bases separated the two germline ends. CDR3 length: 15 amino acids. In germline, CDR1 is MNHEY, CDR2 SVGEGT. CDR3 nucleotide sequence: TGTGCCAGCAGTTCGGCAGGGCTCCATAATTCACCCCTCCACTTT. Protein product: CASSSAGLHNSPLHF.

The rearrangement uses TRBV19 and TRBJ2-5, with 10 bases that match TRBD1. Germline V gene lookup returns CDR1 LNHDA and CDR2 SQIVND (reference sequence). The CDR3 is made up of 14 amino acids. V trimming: 8 bases; J trimming: 4 bases; junction bases outside the gene matches: 7. CDR3 coding DNA: TGTGCCAGTCGACGACAGGGGGCGAGAGAGACCCAGTACTTC. This sequence encodes CASRRQGARETQYF.